These T cell receptor beta chains were read from a single sample in a study of blood T cells in healthy people across ages. TCRdb reprocessed the 5' RACE reads via MiXCR and lists one record per CDR3 protein. The sample records 790,000 or so distinct CDR3 sequences, about half being singletons. The sample consisted of blood. The receptors derive from an older man in good health. CDR3s include the opening cysteine and the closing phenylalanine or tryptophan. The D gene is left open where the match is weak. The listing skips clone size in some rows; elsewhere it reads once, few, many or a size class.

v_call: TRBV25-1
d_call: TRBD2
clone_size: once
j_call: TRBJ2-1
cdr3_aa: CASSEYGSGGTGSYNEQFF
cdr3_nt: TGTGCCAGCAGTGAATACGGGAGCGGGGGGACTGGGTCCTACAATGAGCAGTTCTTC

v_call: TRBV6-2/TRBV6-3
d_call: .
clone_size: few
j_call: TRBJ1-4
cdr3_aa: CASSYFGAAGEKLFF
cdr3_nt: TGTGCCAGCAGTTACTTCGGGGCTGCCGGCGAAAAACTGTTTTTT

v_call: TRBV15
d_call: TRBD2
clone_size: .
j_call: TRBJ2-2
cdr3_aa: CATRKREGLAGELFF
cdr3_nt: TGTGCCACCAGAAAGCGGGAGGGCCTCGCCGGGGAGCTGTTTTTT

v_call: TRBV7-2
d_call: .
clone_size: few
j_call: TRBJ2-3
cdr3_aa: CASSRAIGNTDTQYF
cdr3_nt: TGTGCCAGCAGCCGTGCGATCGGCAACACAGATACGCAGTATTTT

v_call: TRBV7-6
d_call: TRBD2
clone_size: .
j_call: TRBJ2-3
cdr3_aa: CASSLETSGSMNTQYF
cdr3_nt: TGTGCCAGCAGCTTAGAGACTAGCGGGAGTATGAATACGCAGTATTTT

v_call: TRBV10-3
d_call: .
clone_size: .
j_call: TRBJ1-5
cdr3_aa: CAISEGAFGNQPQHF
cdr3_nt: TGTGCCATCAGTGAAGGGGCCTTCGGCAATCAGCCCCAGCATTTT

v_call: TRBV28
d_call: .
clone_size: many
j_call: TRBJ2-7
cdr3_aa: CASTGTVYEQYF
cdr3_nt: TGTGCCAGCACCGGGACCGTCTACGAGCAGTACTTC

v_call: TRBV20-1
d_call: TRBD1
clone_size: .
j_call: TRBJ1-5
cdr3_aa: CSARDSGQGGQPQHF
cdr3_nt: TGCAGTGCTAGAGATTCGGGACAGGGAGGCCAGCCCCAGCATTTT

v_call: TRBV15
d_call: .
clone_size: once
j_call: TRBJ2-7
cdr3_aa: CATSRDLAAGAYEQYF
cdr3_nt: TGTGCCACCAGCAGAGATCTTGCAGCCGGGGCCTACGAGCAGTACTTC

v_call: TRBV11-2
d_call: .
clone_size: .
j_call: TRBJ1-5
cdr3_aa: CASSLGPDNQPQHF
cdr3_nt: TGTGCCAGCAGCTTAGGCCCAGACAATCAGCCCCAGCATTTT

v_call: TRBV12-3/TRBV12-4
d_call: .
clone_size: .
j_call: TRBJ2-1
cdr3_aa: CASRSSGVEQFF
cdr3_nt: TGTGCCAGCAGGTCAAGCGGCGTCGAGCAGTTCTTC

v_call: TRBV7-2
d_call: .
clone_size: once
j_call: TRBJ2-5
cdr3_aa: CASSSRGSGVGETQYF
cdr3_nt: TGTGCCAGCAGCTCTCGGGGGTCGGGAGTTGGCGAGACCCAGTACTTC

v_call: TRBV7-3
d_call: TRBD2
clone_size: .
j_call: TRBJ2-1
cdr3_aa: CASSLSGRAVEQFF
cdr3_nt: TGTGCCAGCAGCTTAAGCGGGAGGGCCGTTGAGCAGTTCTTC

v_call: TRBV3-1
d_call: TRBD1
clone_size: .
j_call: TRBJ2-2
cdr3_aa: CASSQGTGFRTGELFF
cdr3_nt: TGTGCCAGCAGCCAGGGGACAGGATTCCGCACCGGGGAGCTGTTTTTT

v_call: TRBV28
d_call: .
clone_size: .
j_call: TRBJ2-6
cdr3_aa: CASSFSQGHSGANVLTF
cdr3_nt: TGTGCCAGCAGTTTCTCCCAGGGACATTCTGGGGCCAACGTCCTGACTTTC